Below are 23 T cell receptor beta chains sequenced from a single sample in a study of blood T cell repertoires in COVID-19. The table came from immunoSEQ multiplex PCR; TCRdb's copy has only in-frame clones and leaves some out. The sample includes 180,000 or so clones, roughly four fifths of them seen just once. Sequenced: PBMCs or T cells enriched from blood (not recorded which). The receptors shown here come from a man between 50 and 59 years old who had recovered from COVID-19.

This clone was seen more than once but under ten times. The V gene is TRBV3-1 (or the pseudogene TRBV3-2), the J gene TRBJ1-5; tentatively, D is TRBD1 (5 bases). Germline lookup yields CDR1 LGHDT and CDR2 YNNKEL (reference sequence). V shed 4 bases and J shed 3 bases, with 16 bases lying between them. This CDR3 contains 16 residues. CDR3 nucleotide sequence: TGTGCCAGCAGCCGTAGACTGGGGGGTGACAATCAGCCCCAGCATTTT. Translated, it gives CASSRRLGGDNQPQHF.

This clone was seen only once. The V call is TRBV5-1, the J call TRBJ2-3; TRBD2 might be the D (5 bases). CDR3 length: 15 residues. The ends were cut back, 4 bases at V and 2 bases at J, with 14 bases in the middle. Germline CDR1 reads SGHRS; CDR2 reads YFSETQ. The chain's CDR3 is CASSPGSLITDTQYF. CDR3 DNA sequence: TGCGCCAGCAGCCCGGGGTCCCTTATCACAGATACGCAGTATTTT.

The chain carries TRBV7-3 and TRBJ2-7; 11 nucleotides align to TRBD2. Losses at the gene ends were 1 base for V and 4 bases for J; bases not matched to a gene: 9. Germline assignment: CDR1 SGHTA and CDR2 FQGTGA. This CDR3 spans 17 amino acids. CDR3 sequence reads: CASSLRVPSGGIYEQYF. The CDR3, as DNA: TGTGCCAGCAGCTTAAGGGTTCCTAGCGGGGGGATTTACGAGCAGTACTTC.

The gene calls are TRBV18 and TRBJ1-1; TRBD1 might be the D (5 bases). Germline V CDR1 and CDR2: KGHSH, LQKENI. Trimming left V 1 base short and J 5 bases short, with 14 bases between. The CDR3 consists of 15 residues. The chain's CDR3 is CASSPQGGVGTEAFF. CDR3 in DNA: TGTGCCAGCTCACCACAAGGAGGGGTGGGGACTGAAGCTTTCTTT. Full variable domain (rest looked up from reference TRBV18 and TRBJ1-1): NAGVMQNPRHLVRRRGQEARLRCSPMKGHSHVYWYRQLPEEGLKFMVYLQKENIIDESGMPKERFSAEFPKEGPSILRIQQVVRGDSAAYFCASSPQGGVGTEAFFGQGTRLTVV.

The rearrangement uses TRBV29-1 and TRBJ2-6, with TRBD1 matching over 8 bases. The germline V gene has CDR1 SQVTM and CDR2 ANQGSEA. The CDR3 totals 16 residues. J lost 1 base, V lost 2 bases, and 4 bases had no gene match. CDR3 coding DNA: TGCAGCGTTGAAAGGACAGGGTCTTCTGGGGCCAACGTCCTGACTTTC. Its translation: CSVERTGSSGANVLTF.

The V and J genes are TRBV25-1 and TRBJ2-5, with unresolved D. This CDR3 is built from 13 residues. Germline V gene data show CDR1 as MGHDK and CDR2 as SYGVNS. V was shortened by 4 bases and J by 1 base, with 7 bases between the two germline ends. The CDR3 here is CASSVPFQETQYF. Written as DNA, the CDR3 is TGTGCCAGCAGTGTCCCGTTCCAAGAGACCCAGTACTTC.

This chain links TRBV24-1 with TRBJ2-2; 7 bases line up with TRBD2. The germline V gene has CDR1 KGHDR and CDR2 SFDVKD. With 2 bases clipped from V and 3 bases from J, the junction kept 5 bases outside the gene matches. CDR3 length: 16 residues. CDR3 loop: CATSDSTSTYTGELFF. As DNA, the CDR3 is TGTGCCACCAGTGATTCGACTAGCACATACACCGGGGAGCTGTTTTTT.

The chain uses TRBV19 and TRBJ1-5, with 8 bases matching TRBD1. From germline, CDR1 is LNHDA and CDR2 SQIVND (reference sequence). The CDR3 spans 15 residues. V lost 6 bases to trimming and J lost 2 bases; unmatched junction nucleotides: 6. The DNA for the CDR3 is TGTGCCAGTAGCCAGGGGGCGCATGGCAATCAGCCCCAGCATTTT. Translating it yields CASSQGAHGNQPQHF.

Here the CDR3 reads CASSLDGGAWPQHF. The CDR3 DNA is TGTGCCAGCAGCTTAGATGGGGGGGCATGGCCCCAGCATTTT. This chain joins TRBV11-2 and TRBJ1-5, with a tentative D call TRBD1 (6 bases). CDR1 is SGHAT, CDR2 FQNNGV, per germline. The CDR3 contains 14 residues. The ends were cut back, 0 bases at V and 9 bases at J, with 12 bases in the middle.

As DNA, the CDR3 is TGTGCCAGCAGCATCAGGGGTGAAAAACTGTTTTTT. Its translation is CASSIRGEKLFF. The genes are TRBV9 and TRBJ1-4; possible D gene TRBD1, 6 bases. V was cut by 4 bases and J by 7 bases, with 8 bases left in between. CDR1 and CDR2 from the germline V gene are SGDLS and YYNGEE. The CDR3 is 12 residues long.

The V and J genes are TRBV24-1 and TRBJ2-2; maybe TRBD2 (6 bases). Trimming cost V 10 bases and J 4 bases, with 15 bases left between them. Per germline, CDR1 KGHDR and CDR2 SFDVKD. The CDR3 totals 14 residues. CDR3 region: CATNRRDGTGELFF. In DNA, the CDR3 is TGTGCCACAAACAGGAGGGATGGCACCGGGGAGCTGTTTTTT.

The rearrangement uses TRBV29-1 and TRBJ1-3, with TRBD1 as a possible D gene (5 bases). This CDR3 is built from 13 residues. V shed 3 bases and J shed 4 bases, with 10 bases lying between them. CDR1 SQVTM and CDR2 ANQGSEA come from the germline V gene. As DNA, the CDR3 is TGCAGCGTTGATCGGGGGTTAGGAAACACCATATATTTT. Protein product: CSVDRGLGNTIYF.

The chain uses TRBV7-2 and TRBJ1-5; D gene unclear. This CDR3 is 13 amino acids long. Germline values: CDR1 SGHTA, CDR2 FQGNSA. Deletions cut 2 bases from V and 4 bases from J, with 6 bases between. The chain's CDR3 is CASSLHRNQPQHF. CDR3 DNA: TGTGCCAGCAGCTTACACAGAAATCAGCCCCAGCATTTT. Supplemented by reference TRBV7-2 and TRBJ1-5, the full variable domain reads GAGVSQSPSNKVTEKGKDVELRCDPISGHTALYWYRQSLGQGLEFLIYFQGNSAPDKSGLPSDRFSAERTGGSVSTLTIQRTQQEDSAVYLCASSLHRNQPQHFGDGTRLSIL.

The chain couples TRBV11-2 to TRBJ2-7, with 10 positions matching TRBD1. The CDR3 contains 14 residues. CDR1 is SGHAT, CDR2 FQNNGV, per germline. V shed 4 bases and J 3 bases; nucleotides not matched to a gene: 3. CDR3 bases: TGTGCCAGCAGCTCCCGGACAGGGGGCTACGAGCAGTACTTC. Encoded protein: CASSSRTGGYEQYF.

This chain joins TRBV2 and TRBJ2-6, with D possibly matching TRBD1 (6 bases). Germline-derived CDR1 and CDR2 are SNHLY and FYNNEI. The CDR3 runs 18 residues. Trimming left V 1 base short and J 0 bases short, with 13 bases between. In DNA form, the CDR3 reads TGTGCCAGCAGTGAAGTTATGACAGGCAGCTCTGGGGCCAACGTCCTGACTTTC. Translated: CASSEVMTGSSGANVLTF.

The V and J genes are TRBV7-3 and TRBJ2-3, with 9 bases aligning to TRBD2. Per the germline V gene, CDR1 is SGHTA and CDR2 is FQGTGA. J lost 1 base, V lost 8 bases, and 1 base had no gene match. This CDR3 has 13 residues. CDR3 protein: CASRLAGTDTQYF. CDR3 nucleotide sequence: TGTGCCAGCCGACTAGCGGGCACAGATACGCAGTATTTT.

Comments on this clone: Other DNA sequences in the same sample also yield this CDR3. The chain employs TRBV5-1 and TRBJ2-1, with D tentatively TRBD1 (5 bases). The CDR3 has 14 amino acids. The ends were cut back, 1 base at V and 1 base at J, with 6 bases in the middle. Per the germline V gene, CDR1 is SGHRS and CDR2 is YFSETQ. The CDR3 region is CASSLSGSYNEQFF. CDR3 bases: TGCGCCAGCAGCTTGTCAGGGTCCTACAATGAGCAGTTCTTC.

Only a few counts were recorded for this clone. The CDR3 region has the DNA TGTGCCAGCAGCTCACTAGCGTCTGGGGACAATGAGCAGTTCTTC. The encoded protein is CASSSLASGDNEQFF. V usage is TRBV11-1 and J usage is TRBJ2-1; the match to TRBD2 covers 7 bases. With V trimmed by 4 bases and J by 5 bases, 8 bases remained unmatched. The CDR3 loop spans 15 amino acids. Germline-derived CDR1 and CDR2 are SGHAT and FQDESV (reference sequence).

J is TRBJ1-6 and V is TRBV6-5; D ambiguous. Per germline, CDR1 MNHEY and CDR2 SVGAGI. The germline V and J ends were trimmed by 6 bases and 0 bases, with 9 bases remaining between them. The CDR3 loop spans 15 amino acids. The CDR3: CASSRVFSYNSPLHF. CDR3 bases: TGTGCCAGCAGCCGGGTCTTCTCCTATAATTCACCCCTCCACTTT.

A single count supports this clone. The chain is built from TRBV3-1 (or the pseudogene TRBV3-2) and TRBJ2-3; 7 bases match TRBD1. The V gene's germline CDR1 is LGHDT and CDR2 YNNKEL (reference sequence). J gave up 7 bases and V 4 bases, and 5 bases lay outside the gene matches. The CDR3 contains 13 residues. The CDR3 sequence: CASSPGTAYTQYF. The CDR3 nucleotides are TGTGCCAGCAGCCCCGGGACAGCCTATACGCAGTATTTT.

The J gene is TRBJ1-2, the V gene TRBV11-2; D perhaps matches TRBD1 (6 bases). Germline V gene sequence: CDR1 SGHAT, CDR2 FQNNGV. The V end lost 5 bases, the J end lost 1 base, and 14 bases lay between the germline ends. The CDR3 is 15 residues long. The CDR3 nucleotides read TGTGCCAGCAGCCTACTAGACAGGCGTAACTATGGCTACACCTTC. This gives the protein CASSLLDRRNYGYTF. Using reference TRBV11-2 and TRBJ1-2 for the parts outside the CDR3, the full variable domain is EAGVAQSPRYKIIEKRQSVAFWCNPISGHATLYWYQQILGQGPKLLIQFQNNGVVDDSQLPKDRFSAERLKGVDSTLKIQPAKLEDSAVYLCASSLLDRRNYGYTFGSGTRLTVV.

This chain links TRBV4-1 with TRBJ2-6; perhaps TRBD2 as D (7 bases). V lost 4 bases, J lost 0 bases, and 10 bases lay in between. The CDR3 runs to 16 residues. Germline V lookup: CDR1 MGHRA, CDR2 YSYEKL. As DNA, the CDR3 is TGCGCCAGCAGCCTCGGGGGGCCCTCTGGGGCCAACGTCCTGACTTTC. Its translation: CASSLGGPSGANVLTF.

The chain combines TRBV3-1 (or the pseudogene TRBV3-2) with TRBJ1-2, with 7 bases fitting TRBD1. Germline trimming cut 3 bases from V and 8 bases from J; bases unmatched to any gene: 15. Looked up from germline, CDR1 is LGHDT and CDR2 is YNNKEL (reference sequence). The CDR3 extends over 16 amino acids. CDR3 protein: CASSQPGTERRDGYTF. In DNA form, the CDR3 reads TGTGCCAGCAGCCAGCCCGGGACAGAACGCCGCGACGGCTACACCTTC.